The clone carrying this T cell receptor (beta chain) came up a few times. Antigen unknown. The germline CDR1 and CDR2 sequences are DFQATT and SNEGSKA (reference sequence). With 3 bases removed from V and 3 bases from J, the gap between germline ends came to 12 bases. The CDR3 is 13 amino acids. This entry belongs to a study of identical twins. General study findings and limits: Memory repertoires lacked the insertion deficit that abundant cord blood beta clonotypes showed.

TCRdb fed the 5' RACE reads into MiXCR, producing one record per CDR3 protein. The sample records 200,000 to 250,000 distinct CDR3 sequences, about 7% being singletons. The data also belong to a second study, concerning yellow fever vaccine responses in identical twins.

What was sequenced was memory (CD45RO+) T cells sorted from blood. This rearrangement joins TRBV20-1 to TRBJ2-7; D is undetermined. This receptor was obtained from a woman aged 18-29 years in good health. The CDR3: CSASRLGGYEQYV. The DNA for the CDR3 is TGCAGTGCTAGTAGGCTAGGTGGCTACGAGCAGTACGTC.